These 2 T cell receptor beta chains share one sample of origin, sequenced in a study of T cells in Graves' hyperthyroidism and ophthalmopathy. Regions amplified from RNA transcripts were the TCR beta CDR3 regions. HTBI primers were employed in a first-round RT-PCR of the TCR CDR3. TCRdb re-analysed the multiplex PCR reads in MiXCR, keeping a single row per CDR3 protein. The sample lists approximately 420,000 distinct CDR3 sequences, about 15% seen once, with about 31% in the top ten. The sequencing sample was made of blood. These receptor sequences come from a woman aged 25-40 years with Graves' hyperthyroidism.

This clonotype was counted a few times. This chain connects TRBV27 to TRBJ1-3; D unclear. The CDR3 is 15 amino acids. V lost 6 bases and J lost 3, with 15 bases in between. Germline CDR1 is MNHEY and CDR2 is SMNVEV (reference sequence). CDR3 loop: CASRPSGVVGNTIYF. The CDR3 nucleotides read TGTGCCAGCAGGCCTTCCGGGGTGGTTGGAAACACCATATATTTT.

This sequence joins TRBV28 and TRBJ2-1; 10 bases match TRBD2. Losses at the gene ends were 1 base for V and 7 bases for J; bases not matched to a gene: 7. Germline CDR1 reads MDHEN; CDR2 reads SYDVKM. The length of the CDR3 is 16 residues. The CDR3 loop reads CASSLLASGSFNEQFF. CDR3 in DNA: TGTGCCAGCAGTTTATTAGCTAGCGGGAGTTTTAATGAGCAGTTCTTC.